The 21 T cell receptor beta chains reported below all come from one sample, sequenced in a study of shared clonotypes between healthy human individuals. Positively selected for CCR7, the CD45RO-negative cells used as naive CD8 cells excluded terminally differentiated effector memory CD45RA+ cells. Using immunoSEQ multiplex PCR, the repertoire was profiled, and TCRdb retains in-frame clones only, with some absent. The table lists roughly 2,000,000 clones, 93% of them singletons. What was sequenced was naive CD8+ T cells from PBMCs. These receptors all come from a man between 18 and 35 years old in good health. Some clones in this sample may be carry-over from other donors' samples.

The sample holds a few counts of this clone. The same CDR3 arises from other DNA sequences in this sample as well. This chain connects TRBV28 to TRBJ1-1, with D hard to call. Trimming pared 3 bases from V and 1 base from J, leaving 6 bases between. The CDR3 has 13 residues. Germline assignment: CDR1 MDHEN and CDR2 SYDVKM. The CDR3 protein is CASSFSENTEAFF. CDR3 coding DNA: TGTGCCAGCAGTTTTTCAGAGAACACTGAAGCTTTCTTT.

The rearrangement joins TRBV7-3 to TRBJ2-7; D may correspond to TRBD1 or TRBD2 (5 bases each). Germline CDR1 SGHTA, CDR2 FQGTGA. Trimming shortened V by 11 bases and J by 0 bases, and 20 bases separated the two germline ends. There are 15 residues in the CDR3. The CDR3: CAPPRASLSSYEQYF. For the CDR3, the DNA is TGTGCCCCCCCCAGGGCTAGCCTTAGCTCCTACGAGCAGTACTTC.

The CDR3 reads CASSLKGLPYNEQFF. CDR3 nucleotides: TGTGCCAGCAGCTTGAAAGGACTACCTTACAATGAGCAGTTCTTC. V and J are TRBV5-4 and TRBJ2-1; possible D gene TRBD2, 6 bases. V dropped 1 base and J dropped 4 bases, with 12 bases sitting between them. CDR1 is SGHNT and CDR2 is YYREEE in the germline V gene (reference sequence). The CDR3 has 15 residues. The whole variable domain, remainder taken from reference TRBV5-4 and TRBJ2-1, is ETGVTQSPTHLIKTRGQQVTLRCSSQSGHNTVSWYQQALGQGPQFIFQYYREEENGRGNFPPRFSGLQFPNYSSELNVNALELDDSALYLCASSLKGLPYNEQFFGPGTRLTVL.

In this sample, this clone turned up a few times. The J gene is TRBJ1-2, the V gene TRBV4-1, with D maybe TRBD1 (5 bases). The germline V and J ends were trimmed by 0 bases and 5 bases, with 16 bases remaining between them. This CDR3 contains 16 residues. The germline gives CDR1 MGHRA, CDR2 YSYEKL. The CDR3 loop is CASSQEPGPLRYGYTF. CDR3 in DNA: TGCGCCAGCAGCCAAGAACCGGGACCCCTAAGGTATGGCTACACCTTC.

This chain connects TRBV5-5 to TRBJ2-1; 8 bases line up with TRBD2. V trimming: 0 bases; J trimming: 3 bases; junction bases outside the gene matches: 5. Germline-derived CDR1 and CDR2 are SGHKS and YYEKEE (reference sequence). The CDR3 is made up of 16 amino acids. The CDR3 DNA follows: TGTGCCAGCAGCTTGGCCCTAGCGGGCCTCTACAATGAGCAGTTCTTC. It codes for CASSLALAGLYNEQFF.

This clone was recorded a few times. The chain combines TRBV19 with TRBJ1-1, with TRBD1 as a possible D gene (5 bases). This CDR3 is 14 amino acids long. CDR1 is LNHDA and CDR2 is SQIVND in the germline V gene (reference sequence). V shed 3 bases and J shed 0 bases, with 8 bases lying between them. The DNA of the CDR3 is TGTGCCAGTAGTATGTTCAGGGTGAACACTGAAGCTTTCTTT. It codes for CASSMFRVNTEAFF.

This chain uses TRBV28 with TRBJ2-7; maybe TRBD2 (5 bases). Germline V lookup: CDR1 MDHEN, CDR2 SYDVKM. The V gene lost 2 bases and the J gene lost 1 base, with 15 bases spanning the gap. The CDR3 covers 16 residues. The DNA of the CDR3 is TGTGCCAGCAGTTTACAGATCGGGATAGCTTCCTACGAGCAGTACTTC. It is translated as CASSLQIGIASYEQYF.

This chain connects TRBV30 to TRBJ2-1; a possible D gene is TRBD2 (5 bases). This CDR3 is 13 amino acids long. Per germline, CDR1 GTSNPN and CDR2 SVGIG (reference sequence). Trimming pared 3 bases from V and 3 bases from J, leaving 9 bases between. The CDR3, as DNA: TGTGCCTGGAGCCTAGCCCACTACAATGAGCAGTTCTTC. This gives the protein CAWSLAHYNEQFF.

CDR3: CASSSAASGYTGELFF. The DNA of the CDR3 is TGTGCCAGCAGCTCAGCGGCTAGCGGATACACCGGGGAGCTGTTTTTT. V gene TRBV7-2 combines with J gene TRBJ2-2; 7 nucleotides line up with TRBD2. The CDR3 is 16 amino acids. V lost 4 bases, J lost 3 bases, and 8 bases stayed unmatched. CDR1 SGHTA and CDR2 FQGNSA come from the germline V gene.

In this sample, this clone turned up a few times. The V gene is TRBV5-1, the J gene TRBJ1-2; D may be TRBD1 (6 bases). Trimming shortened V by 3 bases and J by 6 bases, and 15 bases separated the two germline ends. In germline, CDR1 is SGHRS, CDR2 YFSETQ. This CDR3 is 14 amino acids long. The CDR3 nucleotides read TGCGCCAGCAGCTGGCCCGGGGGCTCCAATGGCTACACCTTC. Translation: CASSWPGGSNGYTF.

The CDR3 region is CATLTRDRRTGELFF. The CDR3 nucleotides read TGTGCCACCCTGACCCGGGACAGGCGCACCGGGGAGCTGTTTTTT. V is TRBV7-9 and J is TRBJ2-2, with TRBD1 matching 8 bases. The germline CDR1 and CDR2 sequences are SEHNR and FQNEAQ (reference sequence). The CDR3 sequence is 15 residues long. V gave up 10 bases and J gave up 4 bases; unmatched junction bases: 11.

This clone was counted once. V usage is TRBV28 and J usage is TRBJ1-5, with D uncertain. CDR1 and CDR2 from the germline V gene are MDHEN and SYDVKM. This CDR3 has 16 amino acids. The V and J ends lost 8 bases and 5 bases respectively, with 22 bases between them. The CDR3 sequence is CASRTRERRLDQPQHF. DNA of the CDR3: TGTGCCAGCCGAACGAGGGAGAGGCGACTCGATCAGCCCCAGCATTTT. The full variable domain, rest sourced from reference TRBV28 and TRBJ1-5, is DVKVTQSSRYLVKRTGEKVFLECVQDMDHENMFWYRQDPGLGLRLIYFSYDVKMKEKGDIPEGYSVSREKKERFSLILESASTNQTSMYLCASRTRERRLDQPQHFGDGTRLSIL.

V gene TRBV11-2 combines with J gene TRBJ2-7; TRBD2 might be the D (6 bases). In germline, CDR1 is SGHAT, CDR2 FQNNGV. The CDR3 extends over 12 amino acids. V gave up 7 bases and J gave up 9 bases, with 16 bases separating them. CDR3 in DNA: TGTGCCAGCACCCAAGGGTCTAGCGCGCAGTACTTC. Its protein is CASTQGSSAQYF.

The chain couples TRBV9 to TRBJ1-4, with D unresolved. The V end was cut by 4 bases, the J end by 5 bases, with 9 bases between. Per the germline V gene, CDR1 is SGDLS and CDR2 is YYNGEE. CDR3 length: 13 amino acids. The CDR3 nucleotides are TGTGCCAGCAGCCCCGGAACCAATGAAAAACTGTTTTTT. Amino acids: CASSPGTNEKLFF.

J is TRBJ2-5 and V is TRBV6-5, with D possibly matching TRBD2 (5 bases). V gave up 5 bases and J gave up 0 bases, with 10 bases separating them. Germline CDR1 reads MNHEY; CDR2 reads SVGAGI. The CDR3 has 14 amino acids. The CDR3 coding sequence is TGTGCCAGCAGTATAACGGGAAACCAAGAGACCCAGTACTTC. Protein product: CASSITGNQETQYF.

Written as DNA, the CDR3 is TGTGCCAGCAGCCCACGGCGGGGGAGCGGTTTAGATACGCAGTATTTT. Translated: CASSPRRGSGLDTQYF. V and J are TRBV7-6 and TRBJ2-3; 7 bases match TRBD2. This CDR3 contains 16 residues. Per germline, CDR1 SGHVS and CDR2 FNYEAQ. The ends lost 5 bases at V and 5 bases at J; junction bases unmatched: 13.

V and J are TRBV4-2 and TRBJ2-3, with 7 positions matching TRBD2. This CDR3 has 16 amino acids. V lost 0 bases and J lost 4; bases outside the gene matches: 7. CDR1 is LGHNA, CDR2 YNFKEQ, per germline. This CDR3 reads CASSQDPSGTADTQYF. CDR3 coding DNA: TGTGCCAGCAGCCAAGATCCGAGCGGGACGGCAGATACGCAGTATTTT.

The CDR3 DNA reads TGTGCCAGCAGCGAGACACGGCTTGGCAATCAGCCCCAGCATTTT. Amino acid sequence: CASSETRLGNQPQHF. The chain uses TRBV6-1 and TRBJ1-5; D not resolved. V lost 6 bases to trimming and J lost 2 bases, with 14 bases between them. Per the germline V gene, CDR1 is MNHNS and CDR2 is SASEGT. This CDR3 is built from 15 residues.

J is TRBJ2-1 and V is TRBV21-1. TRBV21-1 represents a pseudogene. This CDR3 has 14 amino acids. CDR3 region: CASRGTPSYNEQFF. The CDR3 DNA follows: TGTGCCAGCAGGGGGACGCCCTCCTACAATGAGCAGTTCTTC.

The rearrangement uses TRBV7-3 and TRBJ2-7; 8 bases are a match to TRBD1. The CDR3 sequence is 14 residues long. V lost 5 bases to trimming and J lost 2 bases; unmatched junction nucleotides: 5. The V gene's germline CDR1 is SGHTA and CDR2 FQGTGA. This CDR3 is CASSPDRVTYEQYF. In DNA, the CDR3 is TGTGCCAGCAGCCCGGACAGGGTAACCTACGAGCAGTACTTC.

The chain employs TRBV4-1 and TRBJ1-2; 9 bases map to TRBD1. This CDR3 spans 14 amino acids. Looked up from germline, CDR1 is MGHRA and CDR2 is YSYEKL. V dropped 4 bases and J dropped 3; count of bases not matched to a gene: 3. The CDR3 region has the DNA TGCGCCAGCAGCCCTTGGACAGGGGACTATGGCTACACCTTC. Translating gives CASSPWTGDYGYTF.